A selection of T cell receptor beta chains follows, all from one sample in a study of T cell changes during pregnancy in multiple sclerosis. Libraries were prepared by immunoSEQ multiplex PCR; TCRdb keeps only in-frame clonotypes and omits some of them. The profile covers approximately 70,000 clones, with roughly 92% appearing a single time and just under 2% taken by the ten largest. The source material was peripheral blood, sampled in the second trimester of pregnancy. These receptors were obtained from a female donor with multiple sclerosis, enrolled in a pregnancy study. Both conserved end residues are part of each CDR3. D genes are given only for firm matches. Rows may omit the clone size; those that give it use once, few, many or a size class.

size: .
D: TRBD1
J: TRBJ2-5
V: TRBV15
length: 15
CDR3: CATSAGTGGGETQYF
DNA: TGTGCCACCAGCGCCGGGACAGGGGGAGGTGAGACCCAGTACTTC

size: once
D: TRBD1
J: TRBJ1-3
V: TRBV11-2
length: 13
CDR3: CASSLQGANTIYF
DNA: TGTGCCAGCAGCTTGCAGGGGGCAAACACCATATATTTT

size: once
D: .
J: TRBJ2-5
V: TRBV15
length: 14
CDR3: CATSREGGQETQYF
DNA: TGTGCCACCAGCAGAGAAGGAGGGCAAGAGACCCAGTACTTC

size: .
D: TRBD2
J: TRBJ2-3
V: TRBV18
length: 16
CDR3: CASSPPLAGGTDTQYF
DNA: TGTGCCAGCTCACCACCGCTAGCGGGGGGCACAGATACGCAGTATTTT

size: .
D: TRBD1
J: TRBJ2-5
V: TRBV27
length: 17
CDR3: CASSFFLTGGVLETQYF
DNA: TGTGCCAGCAGTTTTTTCTTGACAGGGGGCGTTTTGGAGACCCAGTACTTC

size: .
D: .
J: TRBJ1-3
V: TRBV16
length: 12
CDR3: CASSPEGNTIYF
DNA: TGTGCCAGCAGCCCCGAGGGAAACACCATATATTTT

size: .
D: .
J: TRBJ1-5
V: TRBV2
length: 14
CDR3: CASSVHPGNQPQHF
DNA: TGTGCCAGCAGCGTCCACCCAGGAAATCAGCCCCAGCATTTT

size: once
D: TRBD2
J: TRBJ2-1
V: TRBV5-1
length: 20
CDR3: CASSPLRTSGRGFYGNEQFF
DNA: TGCGCCAGCAGCCCACTTAGGACTAGCGGGAGAGGATTTTATGGGAATGAGCAGTTCTTC

size: .
D: TRBD2
J: TRBJ2-1
V: TRBV9
length: 15
CDR3: CASSPLAGGGDEQFF
DNA: TGTGCCAGCAGCCCACTAGCGGGAGGTGGGGATGAGCAGTTCTTC

size: few
D: .
J: TRBJ1-3
V: TRBV7-6
length: 15
CDR3: CASSLARQGGNTIYF
DNA: TGTGCCAGCAGCTTAGCGCGGCAGGGTGGAAACACCATATATTTT

size: .
D: TRBD1
J: TRBJ1-3
V: TRBV7-2
length: 17
CDR3: CASSPRGQASSGNTIYF
DNA: TGTGCCAGCAGCCCTAGGGGGCAGGCTAGCTCTGGAAACACCATATATTTT

size: .
D: .
J: TRBJ2-7
V: TRBV2
length: 16
CDR3: CASNEDRGGAIYEQYF
DNA: TGTGCCAGCAATGAGGATCGAGGGGGGGCCATATACGAGCAGTACTTC

size: .
D: TRBD1
J: TRBJ2-3
V: TRBV19
length: 16
CDR3: CASSAWTGTSTDTQYF
DNA: TGTGCCAGTAGTGCCTGGACAGGTACAAGCACAGATACGCAGTATTTT

size: .
D: TRBD1
J: TRBJ1-2
V: TRBV19
length: 13
CDR3: CASQDRASYGYTF
DNA: TGTGCCAGTCAAGACAGGGCGAGCTATGGCTACACCTTC